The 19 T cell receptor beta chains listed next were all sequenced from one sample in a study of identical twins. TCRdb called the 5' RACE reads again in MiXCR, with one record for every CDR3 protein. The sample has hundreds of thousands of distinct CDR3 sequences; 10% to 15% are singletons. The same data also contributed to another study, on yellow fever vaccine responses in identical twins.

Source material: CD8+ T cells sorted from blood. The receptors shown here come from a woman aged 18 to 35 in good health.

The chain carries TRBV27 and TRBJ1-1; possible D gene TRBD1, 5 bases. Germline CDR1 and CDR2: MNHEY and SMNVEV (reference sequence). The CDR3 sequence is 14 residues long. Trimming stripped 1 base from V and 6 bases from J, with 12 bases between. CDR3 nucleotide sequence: TGTGCCAGCAGTTTATTTCTGGGGGTGGCTGAAGCTTTCTTT. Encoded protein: CASSLFLGVAEAFF.

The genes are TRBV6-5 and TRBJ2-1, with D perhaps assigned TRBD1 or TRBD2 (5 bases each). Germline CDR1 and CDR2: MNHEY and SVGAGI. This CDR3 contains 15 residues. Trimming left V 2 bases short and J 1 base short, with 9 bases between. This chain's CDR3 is CASSYRDGSYNEQFF. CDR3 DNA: TGTGCCAGCAGTTACCGGGACGGATCCTACAATGAGCAGTTCTTC.

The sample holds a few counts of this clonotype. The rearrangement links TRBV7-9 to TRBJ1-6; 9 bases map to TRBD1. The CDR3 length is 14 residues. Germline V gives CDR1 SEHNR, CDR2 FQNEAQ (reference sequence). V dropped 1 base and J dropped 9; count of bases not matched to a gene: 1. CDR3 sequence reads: CASSLGDRVSPLHF. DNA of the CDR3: TGTGCCAGCAGCTTAGGGGACAGGGTTTCACCCCTCCACTTT.

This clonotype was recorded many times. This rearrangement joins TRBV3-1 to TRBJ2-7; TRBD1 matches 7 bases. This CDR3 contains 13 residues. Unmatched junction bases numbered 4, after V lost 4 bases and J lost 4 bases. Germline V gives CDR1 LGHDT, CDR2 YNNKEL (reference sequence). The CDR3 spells CASSPGTVYEQYV. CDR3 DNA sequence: TGTGCCAGCAGCCCGGGGACAGTTTACGAGCAGTACGTC.

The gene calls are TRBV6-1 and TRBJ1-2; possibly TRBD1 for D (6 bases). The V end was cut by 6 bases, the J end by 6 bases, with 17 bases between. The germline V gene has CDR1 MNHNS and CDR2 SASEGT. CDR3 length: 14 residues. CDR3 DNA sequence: TGTGCCAGCAGGAATAAGGGGACAAGAGATGGCTACACCTTC. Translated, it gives CASRNKGTRDGYTF.

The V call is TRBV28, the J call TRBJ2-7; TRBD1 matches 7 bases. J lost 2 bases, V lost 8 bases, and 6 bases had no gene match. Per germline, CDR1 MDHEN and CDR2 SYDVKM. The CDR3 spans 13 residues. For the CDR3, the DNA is TGTGCCAGCGGAAGGGACAGCCCCTACGAGCAGTACGTC. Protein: CASGRDSPYEQYV.

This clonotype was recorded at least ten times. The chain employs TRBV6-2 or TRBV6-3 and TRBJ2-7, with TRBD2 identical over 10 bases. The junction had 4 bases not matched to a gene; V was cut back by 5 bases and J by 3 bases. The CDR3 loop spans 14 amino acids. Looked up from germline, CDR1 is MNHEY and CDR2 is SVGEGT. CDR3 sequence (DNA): TGTGCCAGCAGTCCCGGGACTAGCGTCTACGAGCAGTACTTC. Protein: CASSPGTSVYEQYF.

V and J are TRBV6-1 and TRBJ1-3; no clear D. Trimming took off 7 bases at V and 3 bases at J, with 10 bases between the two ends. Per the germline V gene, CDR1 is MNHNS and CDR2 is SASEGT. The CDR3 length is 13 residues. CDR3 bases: TGTGCCAGCACCGCGTTTGATGGAAACACCATATATTTT. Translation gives CASTAFDGNTIYF.

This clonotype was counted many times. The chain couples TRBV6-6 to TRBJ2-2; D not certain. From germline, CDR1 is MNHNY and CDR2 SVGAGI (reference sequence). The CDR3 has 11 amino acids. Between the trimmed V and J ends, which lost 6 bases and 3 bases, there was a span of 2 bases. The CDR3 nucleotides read TGTGCCAGCAGGTACACCGGGGAGCTGTTTTTT. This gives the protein CASRYTGELFF.

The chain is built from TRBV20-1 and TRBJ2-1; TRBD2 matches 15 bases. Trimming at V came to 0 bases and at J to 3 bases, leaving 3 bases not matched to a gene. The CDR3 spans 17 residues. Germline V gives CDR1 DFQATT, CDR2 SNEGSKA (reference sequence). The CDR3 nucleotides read TGCAGTGCTAGAGATTTGGGACTAGCGGGGGGCTACAATGAGCAGTTCTTC. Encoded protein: CSARDLGLAGGYNEQFF.

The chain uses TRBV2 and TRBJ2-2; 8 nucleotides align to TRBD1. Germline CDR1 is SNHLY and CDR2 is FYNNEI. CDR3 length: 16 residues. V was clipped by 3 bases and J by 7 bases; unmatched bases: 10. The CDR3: CASSDPPDRVDGELFF. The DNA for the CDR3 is TGTGCCAGCAGTGACCCTCCGGACAGGGTTGACGGGGAGCTGTTTTTT.

The CDR3 bases are TGCAGTGCTAGTTACATCCCCTACGAGCAGTACGTC. The encoded protein is CSASYIPYEQYV. The chain recombines TRBV20-1 with TRBJ2-7; D remains ambiguous. Germline CDR1 reads DFQATT; CDR2 reads SNEGSKA (reference sequence). Trimming took off 3 bases at V and 2 bases at J, with 8 bases between the two ends. CDR3 size: 12 residues.

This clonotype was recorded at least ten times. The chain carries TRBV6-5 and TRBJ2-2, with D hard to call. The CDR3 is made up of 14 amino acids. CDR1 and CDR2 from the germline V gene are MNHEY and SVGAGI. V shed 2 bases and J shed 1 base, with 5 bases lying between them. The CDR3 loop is CASSYNENTGELFF. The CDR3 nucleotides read TGTGCCAGCAGTTACAACGAGAACACCGGGGAGCTGTTTTTT.

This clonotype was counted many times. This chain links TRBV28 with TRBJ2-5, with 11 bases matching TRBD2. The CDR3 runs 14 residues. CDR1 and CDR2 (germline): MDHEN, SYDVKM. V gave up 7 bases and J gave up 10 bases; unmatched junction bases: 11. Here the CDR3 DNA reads TGTGCCAGCATGAGGTTCGGGACTAGCGGTTTCCAGTACTTC. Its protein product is CASMRFGTSGFQYF.

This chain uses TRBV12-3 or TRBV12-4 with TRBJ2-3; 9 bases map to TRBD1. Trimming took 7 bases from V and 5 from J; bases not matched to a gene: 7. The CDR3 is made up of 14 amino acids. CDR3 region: CASKRDRVIDTQYF. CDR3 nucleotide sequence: TGTGCCAGCAAGAGGGACAGGGTTATAGATACGCAGTATTTT.

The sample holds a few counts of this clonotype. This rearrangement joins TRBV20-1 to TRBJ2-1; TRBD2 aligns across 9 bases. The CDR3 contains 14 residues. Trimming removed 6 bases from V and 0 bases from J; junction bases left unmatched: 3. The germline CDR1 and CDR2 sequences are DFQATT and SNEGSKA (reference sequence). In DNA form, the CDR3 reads TGCAGTGCAATTAGCGGGAGCTCCTACAATGAGCAGTTCTTC. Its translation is CSAISGSSYNEQFF.

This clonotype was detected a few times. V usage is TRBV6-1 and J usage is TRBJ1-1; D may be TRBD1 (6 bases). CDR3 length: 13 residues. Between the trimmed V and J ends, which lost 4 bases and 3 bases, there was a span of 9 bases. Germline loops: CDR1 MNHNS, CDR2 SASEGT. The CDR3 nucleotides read TGTGCCAGCAGTGGACAGGTTCACACTGAAGCTTTCTTT. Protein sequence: CASSGQVHTEAFF.

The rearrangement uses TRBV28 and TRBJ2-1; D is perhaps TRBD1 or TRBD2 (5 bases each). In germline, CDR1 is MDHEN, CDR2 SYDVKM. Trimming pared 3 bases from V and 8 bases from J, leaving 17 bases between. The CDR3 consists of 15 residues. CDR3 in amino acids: CASSLGTPEFDEQFF. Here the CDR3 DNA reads TGTGCCAGCAGTTTGGGGACGCCGGAATTTGATGAGCAGTTCTTC.

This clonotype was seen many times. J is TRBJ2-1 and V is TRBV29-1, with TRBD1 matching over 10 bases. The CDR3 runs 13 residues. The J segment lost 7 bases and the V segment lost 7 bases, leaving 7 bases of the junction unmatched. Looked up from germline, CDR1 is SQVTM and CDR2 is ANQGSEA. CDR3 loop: CSGPGQGRNEQFF. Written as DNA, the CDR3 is TGCAGCGGACCGGGACAGGGGAGGAATGAGCAGTTCTTC.